This T cell receptor beta chain was documented in a study of CD8 T cells in Susac syndrome. General study findings and limits: Total CD8+ and CD8+ TEMRA repertoires contained over 15 and five Susac-specific public clones, respectively.

A note on this clonotype: As yet, its antigen is unknown.

Random hexamers were used to reverse transcribe the RNA input (about 0.5 to 1 ug). TCR beta CDR3 was amplified by immunoSEQ covering 54 Vbeta and 13 Jbeta. MiXCR was run by TCRdb on the immunoSEQ multiplex PCR reads, yielding one entry per CDR3 protein. The sample records 100,000 to 150,000 distinct CDR3 sequences, about 95% being singletons. V was trimmed by 5 bases and J by 2 bases, leaving 11 bases between them. The CDR3 length is 14 residues. CDR1 and CDR2 (germline): MNHEY, SMNVEV (reference sequence). The Susac syndrome patients fit the recently defined diagnostic criteria for definite or probable disease. TEMRA cells were FACS-enriched, while CD8+ and CD4+ T cells were negatively isolated.

The chain is built from TRBV27 and TRBJ2-3; a possible D gene is TRBD1 (6 bases). The sequencing sample was made of CD8+ T cells from PBMCs. This sequence originates from a human donor with Susac syndrome. The CDR3, as DNA: TGTGCCAGCAGTGCCACAGGGTCCACAGATACGCAGTATTTT. Amino acid sequence: CASSATGSTDTQYF.